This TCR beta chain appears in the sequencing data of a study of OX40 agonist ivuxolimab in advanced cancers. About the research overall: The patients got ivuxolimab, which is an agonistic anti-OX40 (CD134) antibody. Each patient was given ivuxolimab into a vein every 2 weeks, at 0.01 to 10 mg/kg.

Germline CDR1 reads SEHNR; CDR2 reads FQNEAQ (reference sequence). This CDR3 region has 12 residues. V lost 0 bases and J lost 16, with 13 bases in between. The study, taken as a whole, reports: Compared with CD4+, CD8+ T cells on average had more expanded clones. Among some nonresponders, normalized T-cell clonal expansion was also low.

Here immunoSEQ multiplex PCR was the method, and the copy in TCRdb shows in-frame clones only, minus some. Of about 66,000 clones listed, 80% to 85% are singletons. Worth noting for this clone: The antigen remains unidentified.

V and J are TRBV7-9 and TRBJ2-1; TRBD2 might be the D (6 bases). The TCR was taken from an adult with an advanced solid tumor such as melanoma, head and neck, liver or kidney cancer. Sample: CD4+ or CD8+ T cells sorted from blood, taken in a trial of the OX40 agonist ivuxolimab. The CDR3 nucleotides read TGTGCCAGCAGCTTAGCGGAGGGGAAGTCTTTCTTC. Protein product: CASSLAEGKSFF.